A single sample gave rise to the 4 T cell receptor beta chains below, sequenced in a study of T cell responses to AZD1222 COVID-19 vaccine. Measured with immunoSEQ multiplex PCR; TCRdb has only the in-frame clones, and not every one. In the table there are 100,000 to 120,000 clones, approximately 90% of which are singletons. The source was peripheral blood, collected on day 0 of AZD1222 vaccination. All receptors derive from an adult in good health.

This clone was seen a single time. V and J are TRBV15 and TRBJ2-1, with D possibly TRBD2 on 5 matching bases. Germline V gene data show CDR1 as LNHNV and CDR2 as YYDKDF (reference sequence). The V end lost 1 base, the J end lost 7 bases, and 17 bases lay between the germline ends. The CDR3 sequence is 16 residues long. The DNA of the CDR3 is TGTGCCACCAGCAGAGGAGAGGTAGCGACTGGGAATGAGCAGTTCTTC. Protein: CATSRGEVATGNEQFF. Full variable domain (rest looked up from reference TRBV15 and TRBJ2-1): DAMVIQNPRYQVTQFGKPVTLSCSQTLNHNVMYWYQQKSSQAPKLLFHYYDKDFNNEADTPDNFQSRRPNTSFCFLDIRSPGLGDTAMYLCATSRGEVATGNEQFFGPGTRLTVL.

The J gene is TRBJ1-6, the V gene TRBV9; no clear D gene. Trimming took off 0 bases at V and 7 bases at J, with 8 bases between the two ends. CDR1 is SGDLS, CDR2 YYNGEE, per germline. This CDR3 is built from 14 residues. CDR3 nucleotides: TGTGCCAGCAGCGTAGTCCAGGAAAATTCACCCCTCCACTTT. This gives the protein CASSVVQENSPLHF. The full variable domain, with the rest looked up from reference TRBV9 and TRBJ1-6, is DSGVTQTPKHLITATGQRVTLRCSPRSGDLSVYWYQQSLDQGLQFLIQYYNGEERAKGNILERFSAQQFPDLHSELNLSSLELGDSALYFCASSVVQENSPLHFGNGTRLTVT.

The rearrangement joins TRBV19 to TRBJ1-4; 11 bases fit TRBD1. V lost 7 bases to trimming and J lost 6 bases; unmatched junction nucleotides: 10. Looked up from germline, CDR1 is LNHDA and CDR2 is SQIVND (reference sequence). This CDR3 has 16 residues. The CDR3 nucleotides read TGTGCCAGTACCTCTACATGGGACAGGGGGGATGAAAAACTGTTTTTT. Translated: CASTSTWDRGDEKLFF. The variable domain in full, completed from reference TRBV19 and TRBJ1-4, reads DGGITQSPKYLFRKEGQNVTLSCEQNLNHDAMYWYRQDPGQGLRLIYYSQIVNDFQKGDIAEGYSVSREKKESFPLTVTSAQKNPTAFYLCASTSTWDRGDEKLFFGSGTQLSVL.

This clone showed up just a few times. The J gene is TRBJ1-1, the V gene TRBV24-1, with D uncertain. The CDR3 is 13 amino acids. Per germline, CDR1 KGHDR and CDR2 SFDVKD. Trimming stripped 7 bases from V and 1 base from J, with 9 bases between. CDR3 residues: CATSNPRNTEAFF. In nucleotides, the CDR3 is TGTGCCACCAGCAACCCCAGGAACACTGAAGCTTTCTTT.